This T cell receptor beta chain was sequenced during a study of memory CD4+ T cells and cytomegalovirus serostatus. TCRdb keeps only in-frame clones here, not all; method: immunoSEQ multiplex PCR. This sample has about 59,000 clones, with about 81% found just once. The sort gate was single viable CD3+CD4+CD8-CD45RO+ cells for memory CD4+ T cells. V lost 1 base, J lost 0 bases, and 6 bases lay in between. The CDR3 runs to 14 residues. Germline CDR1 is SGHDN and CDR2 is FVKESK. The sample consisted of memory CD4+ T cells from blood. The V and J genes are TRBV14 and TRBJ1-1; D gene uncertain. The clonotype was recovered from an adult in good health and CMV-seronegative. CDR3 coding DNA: TGTGCCAGCAGCCAAGCAGGCATGAACACTGAAGCTTTCTTT. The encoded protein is CASSQAGMNTEAFF.